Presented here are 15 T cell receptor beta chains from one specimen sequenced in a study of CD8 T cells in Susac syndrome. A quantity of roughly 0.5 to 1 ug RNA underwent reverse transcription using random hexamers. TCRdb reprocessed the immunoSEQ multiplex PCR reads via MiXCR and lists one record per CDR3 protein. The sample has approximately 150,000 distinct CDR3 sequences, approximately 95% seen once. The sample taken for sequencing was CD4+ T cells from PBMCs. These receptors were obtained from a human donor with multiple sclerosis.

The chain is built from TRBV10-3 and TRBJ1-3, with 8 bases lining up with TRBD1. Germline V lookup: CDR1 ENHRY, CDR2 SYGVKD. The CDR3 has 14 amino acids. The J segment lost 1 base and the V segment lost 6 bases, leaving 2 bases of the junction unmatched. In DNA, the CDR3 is TGTGCCATCAGAAACAGGGGGTCTGGAAACACCATATATTTT. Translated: CAIRNRGSGNTIYF.

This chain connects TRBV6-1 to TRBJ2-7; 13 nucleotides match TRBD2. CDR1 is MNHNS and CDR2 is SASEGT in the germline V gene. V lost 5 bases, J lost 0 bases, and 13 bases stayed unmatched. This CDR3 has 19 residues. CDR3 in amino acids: CASSRLAGGTYAGSYEQYF. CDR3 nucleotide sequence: TGTGCCAGCAGTCGACTAGCGGGGGGAACCTACGCTGGCTCCTACGAGCAGTACTTC.

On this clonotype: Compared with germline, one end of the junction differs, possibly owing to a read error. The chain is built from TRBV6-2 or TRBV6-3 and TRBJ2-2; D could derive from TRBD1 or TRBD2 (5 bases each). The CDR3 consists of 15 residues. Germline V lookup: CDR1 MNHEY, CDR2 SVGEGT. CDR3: CASSAPLGAPGELFF. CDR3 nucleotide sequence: TGTGCCAGCAGTGCCCCCCTTGGGGCCCCCGGGGAACTGTTTTTT.

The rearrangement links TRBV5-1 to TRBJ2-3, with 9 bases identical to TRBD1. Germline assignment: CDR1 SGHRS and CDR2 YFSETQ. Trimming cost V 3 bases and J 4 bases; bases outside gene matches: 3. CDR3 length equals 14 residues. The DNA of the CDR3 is TGCGCCAGCAGCTGGGACAGGGCCGCAGATACGCAGTATTTT. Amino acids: CASSWDRAADTQYF.

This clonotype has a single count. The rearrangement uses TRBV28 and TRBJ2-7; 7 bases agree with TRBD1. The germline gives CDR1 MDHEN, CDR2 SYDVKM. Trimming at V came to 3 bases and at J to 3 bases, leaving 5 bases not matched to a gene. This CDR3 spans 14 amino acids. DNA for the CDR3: TGTGCCAGCAGTTTTCTGGGACAGCACTACGAGCAGTACTTC. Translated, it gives CASSFLGQHYEQYF.

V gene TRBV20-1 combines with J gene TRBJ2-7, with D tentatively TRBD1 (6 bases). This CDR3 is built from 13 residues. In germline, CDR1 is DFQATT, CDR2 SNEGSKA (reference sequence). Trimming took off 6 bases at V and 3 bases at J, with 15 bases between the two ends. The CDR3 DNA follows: TGCAGTGCCCCGACAGGCACTGTCTACGAGCAGTACTTC. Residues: CSAPTGTVYEQYF.

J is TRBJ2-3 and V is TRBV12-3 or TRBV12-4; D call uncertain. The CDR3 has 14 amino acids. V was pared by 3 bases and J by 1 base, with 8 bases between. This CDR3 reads CASSLDPGTDTQYF. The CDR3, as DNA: TGTGCCAGCAGTTTGGACCCGGGCACAGATACGCAGTATTTT.

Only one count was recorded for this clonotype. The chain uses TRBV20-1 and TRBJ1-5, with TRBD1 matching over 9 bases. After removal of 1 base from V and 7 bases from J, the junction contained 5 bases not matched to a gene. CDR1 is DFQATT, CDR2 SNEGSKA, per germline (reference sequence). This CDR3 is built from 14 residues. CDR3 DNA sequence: TGCAGTGCTAGAGGGGGACAGGGTGGCCAGCCCCAGCATTTT. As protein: CSARGGQGGQPQHF.

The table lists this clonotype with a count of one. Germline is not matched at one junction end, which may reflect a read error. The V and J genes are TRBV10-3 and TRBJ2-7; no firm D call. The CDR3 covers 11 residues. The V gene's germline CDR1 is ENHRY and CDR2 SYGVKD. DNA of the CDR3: TGTGCCAGCAGTGCTGAATACGAGCAGTACTTC. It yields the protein CASSAEYEQYF.

CDR3: CASSWTSGGADTQYF. The CDR3 coding sequence is TGTGCCAGCAGTTGGACTAGCGGGGGGGCAGATACGCAGTATTTT. The chain joins TRBV6-6 to TRBJ2-3, with 15 bases matching TRBD2. The germline gives CDR1 MNHNY, CDR2 SVGAGI (reference sequence). The V gene end was trimmed by 4 bases and the J gene end by 4 bases; junction bases not matched to a gene: 0. The CDR3 is made up of 15 amino acids.

The CDR3: CASSSFRENRVFEAFF. The CDR3, as DNA: TGTGCCAGCAGTTCTTTTCGGGAGAACCGGGTCTTTGAAGCTTTCTTT. This sequence joins TRBV27 and TRBJ1-1; D gene uncertain. The CDR3 is 16 amino acids. Germline V gene data show CDR1 as MNHEY and CDR2 as SMNVEV (reference sequence). The germline V and J ends were trimmed by 4 bases and 7 bases, with 22 bases remaining between them.

CDR3 residues: CASSLGRGLETQYF. Here the CDR3 DNA reads TGTGCCAGCAGCTTAGGTCGGGGATTGGAGACCCAGTACTTC. The V gene is TRBV7-6, the J gene TRBJ2-5, with D perhaps matching TRBD2 (5 bases). The CDR3 runs to 14 residues. V was shortened by 1 base and J by 5 bases, with 11 bases between the two germline ends. Germline CDR1 reads SGHVS; CDR2 reads FNYEAQ.

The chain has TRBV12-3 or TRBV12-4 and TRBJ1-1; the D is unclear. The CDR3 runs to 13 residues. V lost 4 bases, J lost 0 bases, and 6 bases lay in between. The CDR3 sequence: CASSSQLNTEAFF. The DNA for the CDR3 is TGTGCCAGCAGTTCACAGTTGAACACTGAAGCTTTCTTT.

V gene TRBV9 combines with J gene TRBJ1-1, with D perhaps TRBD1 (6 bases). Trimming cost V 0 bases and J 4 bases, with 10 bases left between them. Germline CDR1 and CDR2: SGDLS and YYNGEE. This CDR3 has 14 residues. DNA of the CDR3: TGTGCCAGCAGCGTAGGACAGGACCTCACTGAAGCTTTCTTT. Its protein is CASSVGQDLTEAFF. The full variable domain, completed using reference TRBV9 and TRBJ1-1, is DSGVTQTPKHLITATGQRVTLRCSPRSGDLSVYWYQQSLDQGLQFLIQYYNGEERAKGNILERFSAQQFPDLHSELNLSSLELGDSALYFCASSVGQDLTEAFFGQGTRLTVV.

CDR3 nucleotides: TGTGCCAGCAGTTTGGGGCAGACTAATGAAAAACTGTTTTTT. Protein sequence: CASSLGQTNEKLFF. This chain uses TRBV27 with TRBJ1-4; maybe TRBD1 (5 bases). V was trimmed by 3 bases and J by 2 bases, leaving 7 bases between them. This CDR3 is built from 14 residues. The germline V gene encodes CDR1 MNHEY and CDR2 SMNVEV (reference sequence).